Reported below is one T cell receptor beta chain. Its cognate antigen is unknown. The data derive from a study of cytomegalovirus exposure and HLA in healthy donors. Findings of the study overall: Most TCRs appeared rarely, but some public TCRs recurred in many donors. TCR clusters originating in the first cohort tended to co-occur in the roughly 110 validation repertoires, according to a later analysis.

The CDR3 is 13 amino acids. The germline CDR1 and CDR2 sequences are SNHLY and FYNNEI. Trimming took off 4 bases at V and 3 bases at J, with 6 bases between the two ends. The table came from immunoSEQ multiplex PCR; TCRdb's copy has only in-frame clones and leaves some out. The table lists roughly 250,000 clones, around 85% of them singletons. Separate from the roughly 710-subject first cohort, the approximately 120-subject validation cohort was the one that the donors belonged to. V usage is TRBV2 and J usage is TRBJ2-2; D is unresolved. The receptor was derived from a woman aged 25-40 years in good health and CMV-seropositive. Material: PBMCs. The CDR3 region has the DNA TGTGCCAGCAGTGTGAGATACACCGGGGAGCTGTTTTTT. Protein sequence: CASSVRYTGELFF.